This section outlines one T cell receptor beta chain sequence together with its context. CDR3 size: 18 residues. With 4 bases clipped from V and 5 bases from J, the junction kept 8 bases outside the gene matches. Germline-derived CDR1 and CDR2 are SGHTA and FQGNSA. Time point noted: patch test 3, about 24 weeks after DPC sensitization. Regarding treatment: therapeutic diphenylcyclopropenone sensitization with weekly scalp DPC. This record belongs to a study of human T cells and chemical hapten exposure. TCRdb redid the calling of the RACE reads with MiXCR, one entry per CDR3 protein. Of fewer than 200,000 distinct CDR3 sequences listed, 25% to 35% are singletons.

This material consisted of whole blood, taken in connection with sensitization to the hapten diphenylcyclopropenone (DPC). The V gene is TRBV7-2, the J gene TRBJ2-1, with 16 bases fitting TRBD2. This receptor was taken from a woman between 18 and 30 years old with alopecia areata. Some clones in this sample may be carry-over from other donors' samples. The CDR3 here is CASSSGLAGGIGHNEQFF. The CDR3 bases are TGTGCCAGCAGCTCGGGACTAGCGGGAGGGATCGGCCACAATGAGCAGTTCTTC.